A selection of T cell receptor beta chains follows, all from one sample in a study of memory CD4+ T cells and cytomegalovirus serostatus. Sequencing was performed with immunoSEQ multiplex PCR; in TCRdb, only in-frame clones are kept and a portion is missing. The table shows roughly 76,000 clones, with just under 80% occurring only once. The specimen was memory CD4+ T cells from blood. The receptors originated from an adult in good health and CMV-seropositive. CDR3s include the opening cysteine and the closing phenylalanine or tryptophan. Each record gives: V gene, D gene, J gene, clone size, CDR3 DNA, CDR3 protein. A D gene is named only where the DNA matches it firmly. The size of a clone is reported for some rows only, either as once, few or many, or as a class for expanded clones.

V gene: TRBV7-2; D gene: TRBD1; J gene: TRBJ2-1; clone size: -; CDR3 DNA: TGTGCCAGCAGCTTACGGACAGGGGGCAGGGATGAGCAGTTCTTC; CDR3 protein: CASSLRTGGRDEQFF
V gene: TRBV13; D gene: -; J gene: TRBJ1-3; clone size: -; CDR3 DNA: TGTGCCAGCAGCTTAAACAGTCGCTTGGCTGGAAACACCATATATTTT; CDR3 protein: CASSLNSRLAGNTIYF
V gene: TRBV10-3; D gene: -; J gene: TRBJ1-5; clone size: -; CDR3 DNA: TGTGCCATCAGTGAGACGGACGGTAGCAATCAGCCCCAGCATTTT; CDR3 protein: CAISETDGSNQPQHF
V gene: TRBV29-1; D gene: -; J gene: TRBJ2-3; clone size: -; CDR3 DNA: TGCAGCGTTGACGGCCGGGGGAGTACAGATACGCAGTATTTT; CDR3 protein: CSVDGRGSTDTQYF
V gene: TRBV9; D gene: -; J gene: TRBJ1-2; clone size: -; CDR3 DNA: TGTGCCAGCAGCGTAGCTGGACGGGCGGCCATTGGTGGCTACACCTTC; CDR3 protein: CASSVAGRAAIGGYTF
V gene: TRBV28; D gene: -; J gene: TRBJ1-1; clone size: -; CDR3 DNA: TGTGCCAGCAGCCAACCTCAGGGCACTGAAGCTTTCTTT; CDR3 protein: CASSQPQGTEAFF
V gene: TRBV11-3; D gene: -; J gene: TRBJ2-3; clone size: -; CDR3 DNA: TGTGCCAGCAGTCCCCCCTTTACAAGCACAGATACGCAGTATTTT; CDR3 protein: CASSPPFTSTDTQYF
V gene: TRBV19; D gene: -; J gene: TRBJ2-1; clone size: few; CDR3 DNA: TGTGCCAGTAGAGGAGAACTAGAAAGGGGTGAGCAGTTCTTC; CDR3 protein: CASRGELERGEQFF
V gene: TRBV23-1; D gene: -; J gene: TRBJ1-1; clone size: -; CDR3 DNA: TGCGCCAGCAGGTCTTTGGGTGAAGCTTTCTTT; CDR3 protein: CASRSLGEAFF
V gene: TRBV5-1; D gene: TRBD1; J gene: TRBJ2-2; clone size: few; CDR3 DNA: TGCGCCAGCAGCCGGACAGGGACCGGGGAGCTGTTTTTT; CDR3 protein: CASSRTGTGELFF
V gene: TRBV5-6; D gene: TRBD1; J gene: TRBJ1-2; clone size: -; CDR3 DNA: TGTGCCAGTCGGGGACAGCCGGGCGGCTACACCTTC; CDR3 protein: CASRGQPGGYTF
V gene: TRBV27; D gene: TRBD2; J gene: TRBJ2-1; clone size: -; CDR3 DNA: TGTGCCAGTCAGACTAGCGAATACAATGAGCAGTTCTTC; CDR3 protein: CASQTSEYNEQFF
V gene: TRBV5-4; D gene: -; J gene: TRBJ1-3; clone size: -; CDR3 DNA: TGTGCCAGCAGCTTTGGGGGAAGGTCTGGAAACACCATATATTTT; CDR3 protein: CASSFGGRSGNTIYF
V gene: TRBV6-1; D gene: TRBD1; J gene: TRBJ1-5; clone size: once; CDR3 DNA: TGTGCCAGCAGTGCGGACAGGGGTAGCAATCAGCCCCAGCATTTT; CDR3 protein: CASSADRGSNQPQHF
V gene: TRBV18; D gene: -; J gene: TRBJ1-4; clone size: -; CDR3 DNA: TGTGCCAGCTCACCGCAGGGGACTAATGAAAAACTGTTTTTT; CDR3 protein: CASSPQGTNEKLFF
V gene: TRBV28; D gene: -; J gene: TRBJ1-6; clone size: -; CDR3 DNA: TGTGCCAGCTTTTCGGGAAATTCACCCCTCCACTTT; CDR3 protein: CASFSGNSPLHF
V gene: TRBV4-3; D gene: -; J gene: TRBJ1-5; clone size: few; CDR3 DNA: TGCGCCAGCAGCCAAGTTCTTGATCAGCCCCAGCATTTT; CDR3 protein: CASSQVLDQPQHF
V gene: TRBV6-6; D gene: -; J gene: TRBJ1-1; clone size: few; CDR3 DNA: TGTGCCAGCTTAGAATACACTGAAGCTTTCTTT; CDR3 protein: CASLEYTEAFF
V gene: TRBV29-1; D gene: TRBD2; J gene: TRBJ2-1; clone size: -; CDR3 DNA: TGCAGCGTGGGGACTAGCGGGAGCAATGAGCAGTTCTTC; CDR3 protein: CSVGTSGSNEQFF
V gene: TRBV11-3; D gene: TRBD1; J gene: TRBJ1-2; clone size: -; CDR3 DNA: TGTGCCAGCAGCCGACAGGGCTATGGCTACACCTTC; CDR3 protein: CASSRQGYGYTF
V gene: TRBV19; D gene: -; J gene: TRBJ1-1; clone size: once; CDR3 DNA: TGTGCCAGTAAGTCCCCGGGTTTGGACACTGAAGCTTTCTTT; CDR3 protein: CASKSPGLDTEAFF
V gene: TRBV11-3; D gene: -; J gene: TRBJ1-2; clone size: -; CDR3 DNA: TGTGCCAGCAGCCTGAGGAATCTCTATGGCTACACCTTC; CDR3 protein: CASSLRNLYGYTF
V gene: TRBV4-1; D gene: -; J gene: TRBJ2-6; clone size: -; CDR3 DNA: TGCGCCAGCAGCCAAGTGCGTACACCCAACGTCCTGACTTTC; CDR3 protein: CASSQVRTPNVLTF
V gene: TRBV19; D gene: -; J gene: TRBJ2-5; clone size: -; CDR3 DNA: TGTGCCAGTAGTCTTGGATCAGAGGGGACCCAGTACTTC; CDR3 protein: CASSLGSEGTQYF
V gene: TRBV5-4; D gene: -; J gene: TRBJ2-5; clone size: -; CDR3 DNA: TGTGCCAGCAGCCTCGACTATACTCAAGAGACCCAGTACTTC; CDR3 protein: CASSLDYTQETQYF
V gene: TRBV5-6; D gene: -; J gene: TRBJ2-2; clone size: -; CDR3 DNA: TGTGCCAGCAGCTTGTGGGGAACCCGTCCCGGGGAGCTGTTTTTT; CDR3 protein: CASSLWGTRPGELFF
V gene: TRBV4-1; D gene: -; J gene: TRBJ1-5; clone size: -; CDR3 DNA: TGCGCCCGAAGAGTCAGTCTGGGGGCAGGAGGGCAGCCCCAGCATTTT; CDR3 protein: CARRVSLGAGGQPQHF
V gene: TRBV4-1; D gene: TRBD1; J gene: TRBJ1-5; clone size: medium-sized; CDR3 DNA: TGCGCCAGCAGCGACCGGGACAGGGGAGTTGGGAATCAGCCCCAGCATTTT; CDR3 protein: CASSDRDRGVGNQPQHF
V gene: TRBV29-1; D gene: -; J gene: TRBJ1-1; clone size: -; CDR3 DNA: TGCAGCGTAAGCCGGGAACCCTGGGCTGAAGCTTTCTTT; CDR3 protein: CSVSREPWAEAFF
V gene: TRBV7-9; D gene: TRBD1; J gene: TRBJ1-6; clone size: -; CDR3 DNA: TGTGCCAGCAGCTTAGGGGACAGGTATAATTCACCCCTCCACTTT; CDR3 protein: CASSLGDRYNSPLHF
V gene: TRBV4-3; D gene: -; J gene: TRBJ1-5; clone size: -; CDR3 DNA: TGCGCCAGCAGCCAAGATAGGATCAATCAGCCCCAGCATTTT; CDR3 protein: CASSQDRINQPQHF
V gene: TRBV11-3; D gene: -; J gene: TRBJ2-3; clone size: -; CDR3 DNA: TGTGCCAGCAGGGCCCGGATCGGGCAGAGCACAGATACGCAGTATTTT; CDR3 protein: CASRARIGQSTDTQYF
V gene: TRBV18; D gene: -; J gene: TRBJ2-1; clone size: -; CDR3 DNA: TGTGCCAGCTCACTTGACAGGGACTGGGGCAATGAGCAGTTCTTC; CDR3 protein: CASSLDRDWGNEQFF
V gene: TRBV27; D gene: -; J gene: TRBJ1-4; clone size: -; CDR3 DNA: TGTGCCAGCAGTTTCGACCGGAGATCCGGGACACGGAGGGAAAAACTGTTTTTT; CDR3 protein: CASSFDRRSGTRREKLFF
V gene: TRBV11-2; D gene: TRBD1; J gene: TRBJ1-2; clone size: -; CDR3 DNA: TGTGCCAGCACCCGTAGGGGTACCCGGGACAGGGGGCTTGGCTACACCTTC; CDR3 protein: CASTRRGTRDRGLGYTF
V gene: TRBV5-1; D gene: TRBD1; J gene: TRBJ1-6; clone size: -; CDR3 DNA: TGCGCCAGCAGCCCTCGACCGGGACAGAGAGAATCACCCCTCCACTTT; CDR3 protein: CASSPRPGQRESPLHF
V gene: TRBV7-9; D gene: -; J gene: TRBJ1-6; clone size: -; CDR3 DNA: TGTGCCAGCAGCGGGGGGATCGATAATTCACCCCTCCACTTT; CDR3 protein: CASSGGIDNSPLHF